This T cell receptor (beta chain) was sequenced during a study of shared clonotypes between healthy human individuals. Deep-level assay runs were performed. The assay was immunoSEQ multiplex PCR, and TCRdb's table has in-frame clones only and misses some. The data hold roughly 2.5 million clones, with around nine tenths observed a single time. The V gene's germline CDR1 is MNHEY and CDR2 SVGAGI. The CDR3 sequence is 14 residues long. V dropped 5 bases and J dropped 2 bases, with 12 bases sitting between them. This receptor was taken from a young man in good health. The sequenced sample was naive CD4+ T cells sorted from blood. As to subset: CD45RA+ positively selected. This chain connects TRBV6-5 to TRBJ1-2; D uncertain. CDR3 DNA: TGTGCCAGCAGTCGGGTCTTAGACAACTATGGCTACACCTTC. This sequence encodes CASSRVLDNYGYTF.